This record concerns one T cell receptor beta chain sequence. The entry originates in a study of blood T cell repertoires in COVID-19. Study-wide context: Sources were T cells, B-cell-depleted T cells, or PBMCs; the material itself was cDNA or gDNA.

The data were produced by immunoSEQ multiplex PCR, yet TCRdb's version contains in-frame clones alone and is incomplete. Of about 150,000 clones listed, 70% to 90% are singletons. The CDR3 contains 15 residues. CDR1 and CDR2 (germline): SEHNR, FQNEAQ (reference sequence). V trimming: 1 base; J trimming: 5 bases; junction bases outside the gene matches: 6. This clonotype was obtained from a woman aged 55-69 years with COVID-19, enrolled during active disease. The chain carries TRBV7-9 and TRBJ2-7; 9 bases match TRBD1. The specimen sequenced was peripheral blood. The CDR3 reads CASSLGGQGRDEQYF. The CDR3 DNA sequence: TGTGCCAGCAGCTTAGGGGGACAGGGTAGGGACGAGCAGTACTTC. The whole variable domain, remainder taken from reference TRBV7-9 and TRBJ2-7, is DTGVSQNPRHKITKRGQNVTFRCDPISEHNRLYWYRQTLGQGPEFLTYFQNEAQLEKSRLLSDRFSAERPKGSFSTLEIQRTEQGDSAMYLCASSLGGQGRDEQYFGPGTRLTVT.